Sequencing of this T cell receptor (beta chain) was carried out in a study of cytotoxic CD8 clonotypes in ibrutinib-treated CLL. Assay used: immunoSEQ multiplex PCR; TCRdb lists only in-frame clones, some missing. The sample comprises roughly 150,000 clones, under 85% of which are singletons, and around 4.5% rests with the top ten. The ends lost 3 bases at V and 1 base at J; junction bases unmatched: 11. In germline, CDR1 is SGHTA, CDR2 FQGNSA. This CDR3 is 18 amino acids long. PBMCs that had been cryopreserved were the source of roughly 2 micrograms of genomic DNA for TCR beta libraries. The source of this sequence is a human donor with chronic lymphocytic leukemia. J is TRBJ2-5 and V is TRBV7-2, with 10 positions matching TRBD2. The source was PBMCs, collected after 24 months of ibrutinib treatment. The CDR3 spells CASSFAPLAGAFQETQYF. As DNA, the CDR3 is TGTGCCAGCAGCTTCGCTCCCCTAGCGGGAGCATTCCAAGAGACCCAGTACTTC.